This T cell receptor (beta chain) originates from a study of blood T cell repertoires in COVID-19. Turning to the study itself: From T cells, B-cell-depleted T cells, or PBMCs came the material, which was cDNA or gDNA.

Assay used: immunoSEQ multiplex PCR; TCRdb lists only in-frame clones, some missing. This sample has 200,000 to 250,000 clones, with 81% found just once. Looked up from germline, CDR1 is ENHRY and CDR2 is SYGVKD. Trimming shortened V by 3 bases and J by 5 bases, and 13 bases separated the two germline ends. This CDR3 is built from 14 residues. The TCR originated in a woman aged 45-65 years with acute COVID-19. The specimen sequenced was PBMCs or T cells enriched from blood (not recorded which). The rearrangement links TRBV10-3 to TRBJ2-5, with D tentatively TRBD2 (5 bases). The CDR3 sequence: CAISDGEGGETQYF. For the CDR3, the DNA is TGTGCCATCAGTGATGGCGAGGGTGGGGAGACCCAGTACTTC.